This T cell receptor (beta chain) was identified during a study of regulatory T cells in long-lasting Graves disease. The V gene's germline CDR1 is SNHLY and CDR2 FYNNEI. With 8 bases removed from V and 6 bases from J, the gap between germline ends came to 17 bases. The CDR3 contains 13 residues. As for time point: newly diagnosed GD, antithyroid drugs for less than 3 months. PBMC RNA served as the TCR library source. With iRepertoire HTBI primers and Arm-PCR of CDR3 regions, TCR beta libraries were built. TCRdb analysed the multiplex PCR reads with MiXCR anew, one entry per CDR3 protein. The sample holds about 470,000 distinct CDR3 sequences, under 15% seen once. This clonotype occurred many times. The same specimen was also included in a second study, on T cells in Graves' hyperthyroidism and ophthalmopathy.

The material was peripheral blood mononuclear cells (PBMCs), obtained at new diagnosis, from a patient treated with antithyroid drugs. The receptor's source is a woman in her twenties or thirties with Graves disease. The rearrangement joins TRBV2 to TRBJ2-7; no firm D call. For the CDR3, the DNA is TGTGCCAGCGGTTCCTCGGTTTTTTCCGAGCAGTACTTC. Amino acid sequence: CASGSSVFSEQYF.